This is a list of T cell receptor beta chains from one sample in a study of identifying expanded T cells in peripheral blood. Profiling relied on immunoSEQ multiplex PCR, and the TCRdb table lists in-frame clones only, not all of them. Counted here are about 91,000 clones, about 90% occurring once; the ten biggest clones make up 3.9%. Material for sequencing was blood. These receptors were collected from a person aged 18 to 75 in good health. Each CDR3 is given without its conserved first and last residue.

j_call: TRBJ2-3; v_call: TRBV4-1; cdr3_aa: ASSQDRSRMNPGAQY
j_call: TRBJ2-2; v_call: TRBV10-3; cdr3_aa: AISPGTANTGELF
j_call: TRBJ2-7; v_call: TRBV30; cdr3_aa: AWASRERGYEQY
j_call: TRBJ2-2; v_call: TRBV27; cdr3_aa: ASSVLAGAGGELF
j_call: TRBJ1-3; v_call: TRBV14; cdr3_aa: ASSQDIVAAARGNTIY
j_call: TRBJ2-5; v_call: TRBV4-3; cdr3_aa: ASSQDGGRAETQY
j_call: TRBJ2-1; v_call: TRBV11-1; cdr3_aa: ASSKTGTDHNEQF
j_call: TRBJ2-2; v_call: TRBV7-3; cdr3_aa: ASSLGGVYTGELF
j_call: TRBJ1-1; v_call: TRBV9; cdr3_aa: ASSTGQGIDTEAF
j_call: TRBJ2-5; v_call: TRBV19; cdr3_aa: ASSIQVAGLETQY
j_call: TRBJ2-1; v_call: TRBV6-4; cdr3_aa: ASSERGPSSNEQF
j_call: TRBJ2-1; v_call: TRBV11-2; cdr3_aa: ASSLIYNEQF
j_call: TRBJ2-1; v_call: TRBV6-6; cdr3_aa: ASSYAGTAQF
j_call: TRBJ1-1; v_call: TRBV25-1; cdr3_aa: ASSESWEEAF
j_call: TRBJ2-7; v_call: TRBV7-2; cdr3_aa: ASSPRVVGSPSYEQY
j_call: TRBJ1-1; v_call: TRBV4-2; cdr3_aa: ASSQEAGGRTEAF
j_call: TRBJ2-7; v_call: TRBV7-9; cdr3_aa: ASSLGGATYEQY
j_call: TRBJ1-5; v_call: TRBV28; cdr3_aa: ASAHGNQPQH
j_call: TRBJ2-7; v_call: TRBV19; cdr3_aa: ASSIAGAGEQY
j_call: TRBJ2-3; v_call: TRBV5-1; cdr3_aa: ASSLYGVGDTQY
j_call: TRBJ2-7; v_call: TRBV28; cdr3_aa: ASSLYSPGSYEQY
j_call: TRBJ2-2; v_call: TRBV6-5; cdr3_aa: ASSSSGAETGELF
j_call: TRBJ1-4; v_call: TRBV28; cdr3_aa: ASSLDGVEVELF
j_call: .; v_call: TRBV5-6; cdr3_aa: ASTGPYEQY
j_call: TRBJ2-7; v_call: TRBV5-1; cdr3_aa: ASSLDGGEQY
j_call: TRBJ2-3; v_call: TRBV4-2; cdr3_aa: ASSRRTSGGSDTQY
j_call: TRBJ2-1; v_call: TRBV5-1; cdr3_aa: ASRSGGYNEQF
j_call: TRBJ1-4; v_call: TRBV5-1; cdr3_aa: ASGPGAGGEKLF
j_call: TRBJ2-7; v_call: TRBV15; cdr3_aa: ATSRESDEQY
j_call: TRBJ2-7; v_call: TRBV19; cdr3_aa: ASKKGTGPYEQY
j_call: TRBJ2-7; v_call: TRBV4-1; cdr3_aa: ASSQAGQGNYEQY
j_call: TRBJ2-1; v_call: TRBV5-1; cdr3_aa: ASSPRGGEQF
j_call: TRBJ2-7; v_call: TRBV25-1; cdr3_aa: ASSDSYEQY
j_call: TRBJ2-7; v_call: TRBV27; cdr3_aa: ASSLTGANEQY
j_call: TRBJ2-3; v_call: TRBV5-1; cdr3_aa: ASSKKVASTDTQY
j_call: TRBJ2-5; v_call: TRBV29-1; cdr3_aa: SVDGQGGETQY
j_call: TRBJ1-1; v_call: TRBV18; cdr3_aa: ASSPRQPTEAF
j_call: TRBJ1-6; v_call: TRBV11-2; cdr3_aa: ASSLGAGPYNSPLH
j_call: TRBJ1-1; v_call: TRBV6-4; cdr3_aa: ASSDSKQGGTEAF